One T cell receptor beta chain is described in this entry. Its antigen remains unidentified. The CDR3 contains 14 residues. Germline CDR1 reads ENHRY; CDR2 reads SYGVKD. The V gene end was trimmed by 7 bases and the J gene end by 6 bases; junction bases not matched to a gene: 7. All donors were Caucasian adults living in Nashville, Tennessee. This sample is drawn from a study of shared clonotypes between healthy human individuals. Study outcomes and limitations: Clonotypes shared by all four sorted-subset donors had higher generation probabilities than non-shared clonotypes. Richness estimates generally favored naive over memory subsets.

Original methodology: Filtering differed for immunoSEQ, which gave only junction sequences without quality scores. Using immunoSEQ multiplex PCR, the repertoire was profiled, and TCRdb retains in-frame clones only, with some absent. The D gene and trimming were derived from the DNA, and the V and J assignments and clone size from that table. This table has millions of clones, around 94% appearing once. Sequences were obtained from naive CD4+ T cells sorted from blood. Subset reported: CD45RA+ positively selected. The chain recombines TRBV10-3 with TRBJ2-1; 9 nucleotides agree with TRBD2. This receptor was taken from a man between 18 and 35 years old in good health. The CDR3 bases are TGTGCCATCACCCCGGGACTAGCAGTCAATGAGCAGTTCTTC. Protein: CAITPGLAVNEQFF.